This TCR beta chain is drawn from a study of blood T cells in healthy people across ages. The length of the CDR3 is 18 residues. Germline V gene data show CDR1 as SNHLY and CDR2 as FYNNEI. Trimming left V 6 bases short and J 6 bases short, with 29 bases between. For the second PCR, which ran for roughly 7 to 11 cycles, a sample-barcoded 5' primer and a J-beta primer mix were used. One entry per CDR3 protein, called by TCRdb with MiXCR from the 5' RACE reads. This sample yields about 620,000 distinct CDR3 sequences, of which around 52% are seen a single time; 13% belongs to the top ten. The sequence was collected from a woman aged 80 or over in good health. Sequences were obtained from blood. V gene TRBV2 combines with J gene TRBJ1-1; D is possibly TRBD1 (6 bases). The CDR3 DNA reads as TGTGCCAGCAGCCCCCAAACAGGCAGGGGTTTGGATATCGCTGAAGCTTTCTTT. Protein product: CASSPQTGRGLDIAEAFF.